A selection of T cell receptor beta chains follows, all from one sample in a study of neoadjuvant anti-PD-1 for oral cavity cancer. Sequencing was performed with immunoSEQ multiplex PCR; in TCRdb, only in-frame clones are kept and a portion is missing. The sample carries tens of thousands of clones, approximately 80% recorded once. The sequencing used PBMCs, collected after nivolumab (anti-PD-1) treatment. These receptors all come from a person aged 35-79 years with oral cavity squamous cell carcinoma. The CDR3 runs from the conserved cysteine through the conserved F or W. A D gene is named only where the DNA matches it firmly. Only part of the rows carry a size: once, few, many, or a class if the clone is expanded.

V	J	D	size	CDR3	DNA
TRBV19	TRBJ1-2	-	-	CASSIQGGYTF	TGTGCCAGTAGTATACAAGGTGGCTACACCTTC
TRBV10-1	TRBJ2-3	TRBD1	-	CASSQGRDTQYF	TGCGCCAGCTCACAGGGGAGAGATACGCAGTATTTT
TRBV2	TRBJ1-1	TRBD1	-	CATQGAYTEAFF	TGTGCCACCCAGGGGGCTTACACTGAAGCTTTCTTT
TRBV5-1	TRBJ1-2	-	few	CASRPFGQQNYGYTF	TGCGCCAGCAGGCCTTTTGGGCAGCAAAACTATGGCTACACCTTC
TRBV7-9	TRBJ2-3	TRBD2	medium-sized	CASSPPLGLAGVTDTQYF	TGTGCCAGCAGCCCTCCCCTGGGACTAGCGGGGGTTACAGATACGCAGTATTTT
TRBV11-2	TRBJ1-1	TRBD1	once	CASSLSPGQAGGAFF	TGTGCCAGCAGCCTCAGCCCGGGACAGGCGGGGGGAGCTTTCTTT
TRBV5-1	TRBJ2-5	TRBD2	few	CASSPGTSGQETQYF	TGCGCCAGCAGCCCCGGGACTAGCGGCCAAGAGACCCAGTACTTC
TRBV21-1	TRBJ1-2	-	-	CASSKKVDRATDYGYTF	TGTGCCAGCAGCAAAAAAGTCGACAGGGCGACAGACTATGGCTACACCTTC
TRBV5-4	TRBJ2-1	TRBD2	-	CASRGTSGPNEQFF	TGTGCCAGCAGGGGGACTAGCGGGCCCAATGAGCAGTTCTTC
TRBV6-6	TRBJ1-2	-	-	CASSPAVEGGYTF	TGTGCCAGCAGCCCCGCCGTGGAGGGAGGCTACACCTTC
TRBV28	TRBJ1-1	-	-	CASSFGLPEAFF	TGTGCCAGCAGTTTTGGACTCCCTGAAGCTTTCTTT
TRBV19	TRBJ1-2	-	-	CASHPDSNYGYTF	TGTGCCAGTCACCCAGACTCTAACTATGGCTACACCTTC
TRBV7-9	TRBJ1-3	-	once	CAIPIQGAGDTIYF	TGTGCCATCCCTATCCAGGGAGCGGGGGACACCATATATTTT
TRBV5-1	TRBJ1-1	-	-	CASSFRDKNTEAFF	TGCGCCAGCAGCTTCCGGGACAAGAACACTGAAGCTTTCTTT
TRBV2	TRBJ1-2	-	-	CARSPTANYGYTF	TGTGCCCGCTCACCTACAGCTAACTATGGCTACACCTTC
TRBV27	TRBJ1-1	TRBD1	-	CASAPQQGKAEAFF	TGTGCCAGCGCCCCTCAACAGGGGAAGGCTGAAGCTTTCTTT
TRBV5-1	TRBJ2-5	-	-	CASSLGLTQETQYF	TGCGCCAGCAGCTTGGGACTCACACAAGAGACCCAGTACTTC
TRBV30	TRBJ2-1	-	-	CAWSVGALAEQFF	TGTGCCTGGAGTGTAGGGGCTTTGGCTGAGCAGTTCTTC
TRBV14	TRBJ1-4	-	-	CASSQEWGSGEKLFF	TGTGCCAGCAGCCAAGAATGGGGTAGTGGTGAAAAACTGTTTTTT
TRBV7-9	TRBJ2-7	-	-	CASSFLAKEQYF	TGTGCCAGCAGCTTTCTCGCCAAGGAGCAGTACTTC
TRBV27	TRBJ2-7	TRBD1	few	CASSLGQGSYEQYF	TGTGCCAGCAGTCTCGGACAGGGAAGCTACGAGCAGTACTTC
TRBV14	TRBJ1-1	TRBD1	-	CASSLRTGMNTEAFF	TGTGCCAGCAGCCTTCGGACAGGCATGAACACTGAAGCTTTCTTT
TRBV5-6	TRBJ2-6	TRBD1	once	CASSYGQGVFGANVLTF	TGTGCCAGCAGCTATGGACAGGGAGTCTTTGGGGCCAACGTCCTGACTTTC
TRBV5-6	TRBJ1-2	-	-	CASSSTVNEVGSGYGYTF	TGTGCCAGCAGCTCGACAGTCAACGAGGTCGGAAGCGGCTATGGCTACACCTTC
TRBV7-9	TRBJ2-3	-	-	CASSGTSGLRTDTQYF	TGTGCCAGCAGTGGAACGAGCGGTCTCCGCACAGATACGCAGTATTTT
TRBV10-1	TRBJ2-7	-	-	CASSEAGKDEQYF	TGCGCCAGCAGTGAGGCAGGGAAGGACGAGCAGTACTTC
TRBV10-2	TRBJ2-7	TRBD1	-	CASRQTGNEQYF	TGCGCCAGCAGACAGACAGGGAACGAGCAGTACTTC
TRBV4-1	TRBJ1-3	-	few	CASSQDQQTSGNTIYF	TGCGCCAGCAGCCAAGATCAACAAACGAGTGGAAACACCATATATTTT
TRBV2	TRBJ1-5	-	once	CASSVRQVVEPQHF	TGTGCCAGCAGTGTAAGGCAGGTGGTGGAACCCCAGCATTTT
TRBV6-5	TRBJ1-1	TRBD1	once	CASTTQGVWTEAFF	TGTGCCAGCACCACACAGGGGGTTTGGACTGAAGCTTTCTTT
TRBV11-2	TRBJ2-7	TRBD1	-	CASSLDLRGQFSYEQYF	TGTGCCAGCAGCTTAGATCTAAGGGGGCAGTTCTCCTACGAGCAGTACTTC
TRBV9	TRBJ1-2	-	-	CASSEDSWGYTF	TGTGCCAGCAGCGAGGACTCTTGGGGCTACACCTTC
TRBV5-1	TRBJ2-5	-	-	CASSLDGRGLAETQYF	TGCGCCAGCAGCTTGGATGGGAGGGGGCTGGCAGAGACCCAGTACTTC
TRBV7-6	TRBJ2-2	-	-	CASSVQARGVTGELFF	TGTGCCAGCAGCGTTCAAGCCCGGGGTGTCACCGGGGAGCTGTTTTTT
TRBV28	TRBJ1-1	-	-	CASSLPGRLNTEAFF	TGTGCCAGCAGTTTGCCGGGACGGTTGAACACTGAAGCTTTCTTT
TRBV7-8	TRBJ1-2	-	-	CASSVRGPGDPFGYTF	TGTGCCAGCAGCGTCCGGGGGCCCGGAGACCCCTTTGGCTACACCTTC
TRBV6-1	TRBJ1-1	-	-	CASSASGVVNTEAFF	TGTGCCAGCAGCGCCTCGGGGGTGGTGAACACTGAAGCTTTCTTT
TRBV2	TRBJ2-2	-	-	CADGTPNTGELFF	TGTGCGGATGGGACTCCGAACACCGGGGAGCTGTTTTTT
TRBV4-2	TRBJ2-7	TRBD2	-	CASSQSAAGGPDVGEQYF	TGTGCCAGCAGCCAGTCAGCAGCGGGGGGGCCGGACGTGGGCGAGCAGTACTTC
TRBV6-1	TRBJ1-5	TRBD1	-	CASSTGTGGNQPQHF	TGTGCCAGCAGTACGGGGACAGGGGGGAATCAGCCCCAGCATTTT
TRBV9	TRBJ1-1	-	-	CASSVQGTNTEAFF	TGTGCCAGCAGCGTACAGGGAACGAACACTGAAGCTTTCTTT
TRBV7-2	TRBJ2-5	TRBD1	-	CASSRQGRGETQYF	TGTGCCAGCAGCCGACAGGGCCGAGGAGAGACCCAGTACTTC
TRBV6-5	TRBJ1-2	-	-	CASRTQAFHGYTF	TGTGCCAGCAGAACACAGGCGTTTCATGGCTACACCTTC
TRBV28	TRBJ1-2	-	-	CASSSPGGRDGIYGYTF	TGTGCCAGCAGCTCCCCCGGTGGGAGGGATGGTATCTATGGCTACACCTTC
TRBV7-9	TRBJ1-3	-	few	CASQASSGNTIYF	TGTGCCTCCCAGGCAAGCTCTGGAAACACCATATATTTT
TRBV2	TRBJ1-2	-	-	CASSPVGGPYGYTF	TGTGCCAGCAGCCCGGTCGGGGGCCCCTATGGCTACACCTTC
TRBV19	TRBJ1-2	-	-	CASSTSGTPRNYGYTF	TGTGCCAGTAGTACCTCCGGGACACCCAGAAACTATGGCTACACCTTC
TRBV28	TRBJ1-1	TRBD1	-	CASSRQGRNTEAFF	TGTGCCAGCAGTCGACAGGGACGGAACACTGAAGCTTTCTTT
TRBV2	TRBJ2-5	-	-	CASKEVETQYF	TGTGCCAGCAAGGAGGTTGAGACCCAGTACTTC